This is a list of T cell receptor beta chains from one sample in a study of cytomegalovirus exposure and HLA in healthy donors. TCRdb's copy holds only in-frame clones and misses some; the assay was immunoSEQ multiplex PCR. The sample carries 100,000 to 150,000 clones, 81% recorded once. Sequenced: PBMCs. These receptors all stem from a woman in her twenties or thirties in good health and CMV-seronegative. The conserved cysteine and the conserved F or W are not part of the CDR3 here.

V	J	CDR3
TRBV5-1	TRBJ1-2	ASSPFTQNYGYT
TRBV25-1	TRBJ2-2	ASSEPGGDLF
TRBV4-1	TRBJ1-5	ASSQQGVDQPQH
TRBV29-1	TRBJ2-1	SVDRLAGDDEQF
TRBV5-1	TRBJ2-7	ASRDRGNGSYEQY
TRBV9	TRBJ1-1	ASSVYLGAGPDPEAF
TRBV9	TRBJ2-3	ASSVDGSSTDTQY
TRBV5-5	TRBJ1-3	ASSLVGGAGNTIY
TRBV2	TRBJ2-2	ASRDQGNTGELF
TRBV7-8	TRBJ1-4	ASSIDLTGTEVGTEKLF
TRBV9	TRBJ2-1	ASSTRNEQF
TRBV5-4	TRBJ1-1	ASSSGHVNTEAF
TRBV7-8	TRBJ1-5	ASSLQGRGSQPQH
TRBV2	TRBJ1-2	ASSVRGHDYT
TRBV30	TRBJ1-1	AWNSKAAGGGNTEAF
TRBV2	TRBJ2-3	ANTGTEFSDTQY
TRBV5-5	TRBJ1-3	ASSLGPSRETGGNTIY
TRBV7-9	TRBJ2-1	ASSPRAGVGYNEQF
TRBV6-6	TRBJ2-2	ASRQGGNTGELF
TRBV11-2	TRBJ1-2	ASSLGPVTGLGNYGYT
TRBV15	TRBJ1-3	ATSRVEAGNTIY
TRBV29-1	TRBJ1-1	SVESMNTEAF
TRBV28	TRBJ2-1	ASSPTRGGQAYNEQF
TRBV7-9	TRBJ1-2	ASSLAGTGGYGYT
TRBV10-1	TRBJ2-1	ASSEESSGGASGQF
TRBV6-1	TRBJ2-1	ASSEQILSSYNEQF
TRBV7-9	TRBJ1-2	ASSEQGRFT
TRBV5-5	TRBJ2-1	ASSGRQGSYNEQF
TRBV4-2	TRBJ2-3	ASSRSLAGGPGTDTQY
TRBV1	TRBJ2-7	TSSQVFRNSQDSYEQY
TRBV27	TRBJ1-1	ASSLRTGGYTEAF
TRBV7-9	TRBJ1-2	ASSSTGTGTYGYT
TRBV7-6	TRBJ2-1	ASSLASADEQF
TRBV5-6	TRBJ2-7	ASSFRGGGSYEQY
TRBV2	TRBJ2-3	ASGRLAGTDTQY
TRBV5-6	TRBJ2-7	ASSYGRGEQY
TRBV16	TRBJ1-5	ASSQSPGGGYSNQPQH
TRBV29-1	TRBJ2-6	SVVSGAGANVLT
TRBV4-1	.	ASSQAVAGGRYEQY
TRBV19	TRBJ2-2	ASSTPPGREPGGELF
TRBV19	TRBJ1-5	ASTPGNSNQPQH